One TCR beta chain is described in this entry. The data are from a study of blood T cell repertoires in COVID-19. At the level of the study: From the United States, Italy and Spain came samples of acute and convalescent COVID-19. The cDNA or gDNA used as material had been derived from T cells, B-cell-depleted T cells, or PBMCs.

Authors' analysis steps: Using reference gene primer amplification, nucleated cell counts were estimated. Assay: immunoSEQ multiplex PCR; the TCRdb copy retains only in-frame clones and omits some. The V and J calls and clone size are taken from that table; D and trimming were inferred from the DNA. In the table there are some 22,000 clones, around four fifths of which are singletons. The specimen sequenced was peripheral blood. The source is a man at least 80 years old with active or convalescent COVID-19.

This CDR3 reads CASSYALDSLNEKLFF. The CDR3 DNA is TGTGCCAGCAGTTACGCCTTGGACAGCCTAAATGAAAAACTGTTTTTT. The chain couples TRBV6-2 or TRBV6-3 to TRBJ1-4, with D maybe TRBD1 (6 bases). Trimming took 2 bases from V and 5 from J, leaving 15 bases between them. The CDR3 contains 16 residues. The germline V gene encodes CDR1 MNHEY and CDR2 SVGEGT.